A selection of T cell receptor beta chains follows, all from one sample in a study of beta chain features in type 1 diabetes. TCRdb's copy holds only in-frame clones and misses some; the assay was immunoSEQ multiplex PCR. The table has 120,000 or so clones, 17% seen once; the top ten hold 2.6%. The sequenced material came from central memory CD4+ T cells from blood. The receptors were sampled from a man between 18 and 29 years old with type 1 diabetes. The CDR3 runs from the conserved cysteine through the conserved F or W. Size values are once, few and many counts, or a class for expanded clones, and some rows have none.

clone_size	v_call	j_call	cdr3_aa
many	TRBV10-3	TRBJ2-7	CAISDSTGSYEQYF
-	TRBV29-1	TRBJ2-3	CSLLGSGSTDTQYF
-	TRBV29-1	TRBJ2-5	CSVERGHLQETQYF
-	TRBV6-5	TRBJ2-3	CASSSITDTQYF
few	TRBV5-1	TRBJ2-5	CASSLGQQETQYF
many	TRBV18	TRBJ2-1	CASSLNAAPTYNEQFF
-	TRBV2	TRBJ1-1	CASALGLTEAFF
-	TRBV7-9	TRBJ2-1	CASSLFQVSYNEQFF
few	TRBV7-2	TRBJ2-5	CASSLNSASGETQYF
many	TRBV29-1	TRBJ2-3	CSVEQASTDTQYF
-	TRBV11-2	TRBJ2-3	CASSQERDRGQDTQYF
-	TRBV30	TRBJ1-3	CAWSDRSSGNTIYF
-	TRBV7-7	TRBJ2-7	CASSLEGQGDSYEQYF
-	TRBV2	TRBJ2-5	CAGKSSAGETQYF
many	TRBV19	TRBJ1-2	CASSIRPEGGYGYTF
-	TRBV5-1	TRBJ2-3	CASSRQGSDTQYF
few	TRBV27	TRBJ2-1	CASSFEGPFYNEQFF
-	TRBV27	TRBJ1-5	CASSPRRQGQPQHF
-	TRBV9	TRBJ2-5	CASSLRLAGETQYF
few	TRBV28	TRBJ2-5	CASLGGGMETQYF
few	TRBV29-1	TRBJ2-7	CSVLGRGTYEQYF
few	TRBV10-3	TRBJ1-1	CAIKKTGTEAFF
few	TRBV19	TRBJ2-2	CASSMRGEGTGELFF
few	TRBV29-1	TRBJ2-7	CSVDVASGTSYEQYF
-	TRBV18	TRBJ2-5	CASSPPYQETQYF
-	TRBV4-2	TRBJ1-1	CASSPPTGVKGAEAFF
few	TRBV2	TRBJ1-2	CATNPGLGDGYTF
-	TRBV6-1	TRBJ2-1	CASPKEGLAGIEQFF
few	TRBV30	TRBJ2-1	CAWSNQGYEQFF
-	TRBV6-6	TRBJ1-1	CASSYSKQVGDTEAFF
-	TRBV19	TRBJ1-1	CASSILPGDTEAFF
few	TRBV7-2	TRBJ1-5	CASSPNRHSNQPQHF
-	TRBV7-9	TRBJ2-7	CASRGSYEQYF
few	TRBV29-1	TRBJ1-2	CSVLPIVYGYTF
many	TRBV30	TRBJ2-7	CAWSPGQGAYEQYF
-	TRBV28	TRBJ2-5	CASRVVETQYF
few	TRBV4-2	TRBJ1-4	CASSQDPGRGGPNEKLFF
-	TRBV7-6	TRBJ1-6	CASSLVGKQSLHF
-	TRBV20-1	TRBJ2-5	CSAHGRETQYF
few	TRBV30	TRBJ1-5	CAWRDRDNQPQHF
few	TRBV11-2	TRBJ2-5	CASSLRPYETQYF
-	TRBV19	TRBJ1-5	CASHRANFNQPQHF
few	TRBV7-2	TRBJ1-2	CASSYRDRGDGYTF
-	TRBV29-1	TRBJ1-2	CSVEVTGGVYGYTF
-	TRBV19	TRBJ2-6	CASSTLATTGANVLTF
few	TRBV6-5	TRBJ1-5	CASGGVHQPQHF
few	TRBV30	TRBJ2-5	CAWSVGELQYF
-	TRBV7-2	TRBJ2-1	CASSSGTGVRTNEQFF
few	TRBV30	TRBJ2-1	CAWRLRGPQFF
few	TRBV7-2	TRBJ2-2	CASSLVGELFF
-	TRBV19	TRBJ2-1	CASAGGGNYGEQFF
many	TRBV25-1	TRBJ1-2	CASSDSLRQGAGYTF
-	TRBV30	TRBJ2-1	CAWGLGAAGEGDEQFF
-	TRBV19	TRBJ1-2	CASSIEGSYGYTF